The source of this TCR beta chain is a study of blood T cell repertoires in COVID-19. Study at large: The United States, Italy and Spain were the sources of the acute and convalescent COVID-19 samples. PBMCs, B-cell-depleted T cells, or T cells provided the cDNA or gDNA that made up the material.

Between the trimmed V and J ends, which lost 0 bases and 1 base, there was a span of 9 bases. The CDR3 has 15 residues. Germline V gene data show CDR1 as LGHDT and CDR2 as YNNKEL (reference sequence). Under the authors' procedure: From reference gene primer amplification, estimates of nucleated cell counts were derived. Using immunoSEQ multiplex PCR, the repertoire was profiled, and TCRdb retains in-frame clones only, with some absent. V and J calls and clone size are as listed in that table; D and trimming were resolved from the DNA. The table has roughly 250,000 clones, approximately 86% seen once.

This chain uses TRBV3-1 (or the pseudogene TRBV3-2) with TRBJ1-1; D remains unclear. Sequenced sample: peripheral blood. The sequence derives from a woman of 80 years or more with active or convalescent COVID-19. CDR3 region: CASSQEGGPNTEAFF. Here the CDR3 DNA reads TGTGCCAGCAGCCAAGAGGGTGGGCCGAACACTGAAGCTTTCTTT.